Presented here are 26 T cell receptor beta chains from one specimen sequenced in a study of T cell responses to AZD1222 COVID-19 vaccine. Repertoires were generated with immunoSEQ multiplex PCR, while TCRdb's copy carries only in-frame clones and drops some. The table lists 150,000 to 200,000 clones, 80% to 90% of them singletons. Sequences were derived from peripheral blood, sampled on day 0 of AZD1222 vaccination. All receptors derive from an adult in good health.

This sequence joins TRBV18 and TRBJ2-6; tentatively, D is TRBD1 (5 bases). Per the germline V gene, CDR1 is KGHSH and CDR2 is LQKENI. The CDR3 length is 21 residues. V was shortened by 4 bases and J by 0 bases, with 25 bases between the two germline ends. CDR3 loop: CASSRQGLSGLITSGANVLTF. CDR3 bases: TGTGCCAGCTCACGGCAAGGCCTTTCAGGGCTTATAACCTCTGGGGCCAACGTCCTGACTTTC.

The chain has TRBV7-2 and TRBJ1-5, with D maybe TRBD1 (5 bases). Germline V CDR1 and CDR2: SGHTA, FQGNSA. The CDR3 is 15 residues long. The V gene lost 5 bases and the J gene lost 7 bases, with 18 bases spanning the gap. The CDR3 sequence: CASSPYAGGRQPQHF. The CDR3 DNA reads TGTGCCAGCAGCCCCTATGCGGGGGGACGGCAGCCCCAGCATTTT. Full variable domain (missing parts from reference TRBV7-2 and TRBJ1-5): GAGVSQSPSNKVTEKGKDVELRCDPISGHTALYWYRQSLGQGLEFLIYFQGNSAPDKSGLPSDRFSAERTGGSVSTLTIQRTQQEDSAVYLCASSPYAGGRQPQHFGDGTRLSIL.

V gene TRBV5-6 combines with J gene TRBJ2-3, with TRBD1 matching over 7 bases. Trimming removed 5 bases from V and 3 bases from J; junction bases left unmatched: 12. The CDR3 contains 16 residues. The germline gives CDR1 SGHDT, CDR2 YYEEEE. CDR3 loop: CASRQVDRAGTDTQYF. Written as DNA, the CDR3 is TGTGCCAGCAGACAAGTAGACAGGGCTGGGACAGATACGCAGTATTTT.

V gene TRBV9 combines with J gene TRBJ1-2; 7 nucleotides align to TRBD1. Germline CDR1 is SGDLS and CDR2 is YYNGEE. The ends lost 5 bases at V and 4 bases at J; junction bases unmatched: 5. The CDR3 consists of 13 residues. The CDR3 loop is CASSRQGGYGYTF. CDR3 bases: TGTGCCAGCAGTCGACAGGGAGGCTATGGCTACACCTTC.

The chain joins TRBV5-4 to TRBJ2-1, with D perhaps TRBD1 (6 bases). The CDR3 extends over 17 amino acids. CDR1 is SGHNT, CDR2 YYREEE, per germline (reference sequence). Trimming pared 3 bases from V and 1 base from J, leaving 17 bases between. CDR3 loop: CASSSYQGSVSYNEQFF. The DNA for the CDR3 is TGTGCCAGCAGCTCTTACCAGGGGAGTGTTTCCTACAATGAGCAGTTCTTC.

The chain links TRBV5-6 to TRBJ1-1; D remains ambiguous. Per the germline V gene, CDR1 is SGHDT and CDR2 is YYEEEE. Trimming took 0 bases from V and 0 from J, leaving 6 bases between them. The CDR3 extends over 14 amino acids. The CDR3 region is CASSLAGMNTEAFF. Written as DNA, the CDR3 is TGTGCCAGCAGCTTGGCGGGGATGAACACTGAAGCTTTCTTT.

The chain couples TRBV6-1 to TRBJ1-5; the match to TRBD1 covers 8 bases. Looked up from germline, CDR1 is MNHNS and CDR2 is SASEGT. CDR3 length: 16 residues. V was pared by 4 bases and J by 4 bases, with 9 bases of the junction left unmatched. The CDR3 region has the DNA TGTGCCAGCAGTGGGCCCGGGACAGGAGTTAATCAGCCCCAGCATTTT. Residues: CASSGPGTGVNQPQHF.

This sequence joins TRBV30 and TRBJ1-2, with 10 positions matching TRBD1. Germline CDR1 is GTSNPN and CDR2 is SVGIG (reference sequence). V was clipped by 5 bases and J by 2 bases; unmatched bases: 11. This CDR3 contains 16 residues. CDR3 amino acids: CAWVGQGGWRNYGYTF. The CDR3 nucleotides read TGTGCCTGGGTCGGACAGGGGGGTTGGCGGAACTATGGCTACACCTTC. The variable domain in full, with the rest retrieved from reference TRBV30 and TRBJ1-2, is SQTIHQWPATLVQPVGSPLSLECTVEGTSNPNLYWYRQAAGRGLQLLFYSVGIGQISSEVPQNLSASRPQDRQFILSSKKLLLSDSGFYLCAWVGQGGWRNYGYTFGSGTRLTVV.

The gene calls are TRBV11-2 and TRBJ2-1; either TRBD1 or TRBD2 may fit D (5 bases each). Trimming took 6 bases from V and 1 from J, leaving 7 bases between them. Per germline, CDR1 SGHAT and CDR2 FQNNGV. The CDR3 has 13 residues. The CDR3: CASRRGSYNEQFF. The CDR3 nucleotides are TGTGCCAGCAGGAGGGGTTCCTACAATGAGCAGTTCTTC.

This clone has a single count. This chain's CDR3 is CASSKLMGTGTEAFF. CDR3 in DNA: TGTGCCAGCAGTAAATTGATGGGAACGGGCACTGAAGCTTTCTTT. This sequence joins TRBV6-5 and TRBJ1-1; D unresolved. This CDR3 is 15 amino acids long. The germline V and J ends were trimmed by 5 bases and 4 bases, with 17 bases remaining between them. CDR1 and CDR2 from the germline V gene are MNHEY and SVGAGI.

The CDR3 sequence is CASRGTLSNEKLFF. CDR3 nucleotides: TGTGCCAGCAGGGGGACACTTTCGAATGAAAAACTGTTTTTT. The chain links TRBV2 to TRBJ1-4, with a possible D match to TRBD1 (6 bases). This CDR3 comprises 14 residues. V shed 6 bases and J shed 5 bases, with 13 bases lying between them. Germline V gene sequence: CDR1 SNHLY, CDR2 FYNNEI. Based on the CDR3 plus reference TRBV2 and TRBJ1-4, the full variable domain is EPEVTQTPSHQVTQMGQEVILRCVPISNHLYFYWYRQILGQKVEFLVSFYNNEISEKSEIFDDQFSVERPDGSNFTLKIRSTKLEDSAMYFCASRGTLSNEKLFFGSGTQLSVL.

This chain links TRBV19 with TRBJ2-5, with 12 bases lining up with TRBD2. Trimming took 6 bases from V and 2 from J; bases not matched to a gene: 4. Germline lookup yields CDR1 LNHDA and CDR2 SQIVND (reference sequence). The CDR3 has 15 residues. The CDR3 loop is CASSRLAGDQETQYF. The CDR3 region has the DNA TGTGCCAGTAGCAGACTAGCGGGAGATCAAGAGACCCAGTACTTC.

The CDR3 nucleotides are TGTGCCTGGAGTGTAACGGGGGGGAGCACAGATACGCAGTATTTT. Translating it yields CAWSVTGGSTDTQYF. V is TRBV30 and J is TRBJ2-3; 8 bases are a match to TRBD2. The length of the CDR3 is 15 residues. In germline, CDR1 is GTSNPN, CDR2 SVGIG (reference sequence). Germline trimming cut 0 bases from V and 0 bases from J; bases unmatched to any gene: 2.

As for this clone: The junction shows a germline mismatch at one end, possibly a read error. The V call is TRBV7-7, the J call TRBJ2-3; D might be TRBD1 or TRBD2, each matching 6 bases. This CDR3 region has 15 residues. The germline CDR1 and CDR2 sequences are SSHAT and FNYEAQ (reference sequence). The CDR3 protein is CASSLRGPGTDTQYF. The CDR3 DNA is TGTGCTAGCAGCTTACGGGGGCCAGGCACAGATACGCAGTATTTT.

This rearrangement joins TRBV6-5 to TRBJ1-2; D is perhaps TRBD1 (5 bases). The V end was cut by 6 bases, the J end by 1 base, with 9 bases between. Germline-derived CDR1 and CDR2 are MNHEY and SVGAGI. The CDR3 has 13 residues. CDR3 nucleotide sequence: TGTGCCAGCAGGCGACAGCTTAACTATGGCTACACCTTC. Translated, it gives CASRRQLNYGYTF.

The chain uses TRBV25-1 and TRBJ1-2; D is possibly TRBD1 (5 bases). This CDR3 region has 13 residues. The V gene's germline CDR1 is MGHDK and CDR2 SYGVNS. The V and J ends lost 1 base and 3 bases respectively, with 6 bases between them. The CDR3 loop is CASSELGDYGYTF. Written as DNA, the CDR3 is TGTGCCAGCAGTGAATTAGGGGACTATGGCTACACCTTC.

The chain joins TRBV5-4 to TRBJ2-5; unclear D gene. Germline V CDR1 and CDR2: SGHNT, YYREEE (reference sequence). The CDR3 length is 14 residues. V was clipped by 2 bases and J by 4 bases, with 12 bases between them. This CDR3 reads CASSFVDKGETQYF. The CDR3 DNA reads TGTGCCAGCAGCTTTGTAGATAAAGGAGAGACCCAGTACTTC.

This clone was seen more than once but under ten times. This rearrangement joins TRBV19 to TRBJ2-1; tentative D call: TRBD2 (6 bases). V lost 1 base to trimming and J lost 7 bases, with 11 bases between them. This CDR3 has 14 residues. The germline CDR1 and CDR2 sequences are LNHDA and SQIVND (reference sequence). This chain's CDR3 is CASSIGEEGNEQFF. The CDR3 nucleotides read TGTGCCAGTAGTATAGGGGAGGAGGGGAATGAGCAGTTCTTC. Complete variable domain (other parts from reference TRBV19 and TRBJ2-1): DGGITQSPKYLFRKEGQNVTLSCEQNLNHDAMYWYRQDPGQGLRLIYYSQIVNDFQKGDIAEGYSVSREKKESFPLTVTSAQKNPTAFYLCASSIGEEGNEQFFGPGTRLTVL.

The chain links TRBV28 to TRBJ1-5; D is perhaps TRBD1 (6 bases). The CDR3 runs 14 residues. V was shortened by 4 bases and J by 7 bases, with 14 bases between the two germline ends. CDR1 MDHEN and CDR2 SYDVKM come from the germline V gene. The CDR3 DNA reads as TGTGCCAGCAGTTCAGGACAGTGGTTCCAGCCCCAGCATTTT. Encoded protein: CASSSGQWFQPQHF.

The CDR3 region has the DNA TGTGCCAGCAGCTTAGGGGGTCAGAACTATGGCTACACCTTC. Encoded protein: CASSLGGQNYGYTF. The V call is TRBV7-9, the J call TRBJ1-2; D gene ambiguous. V was trimmed by 1 base and J by 2 bases, leaving 8 bases between them. The germline gives CDR1 SEHNR, CDR2 FQNEAQ (reference sequence). The CDR3 runs to 14 residues.

The chain combines TRBV10-2 with TRBJ1-6; possible D gene TRBD1, 5 bases. With 6 bases removed from V and 5 bases from J, the gap between germline ends came to 8 bases. Germline assignment: CDR1 WSHSY and CDR2 SAAADI. The CDR3 is 13 residues long. CDR3 nucleotides: TGCGCCAGCAGGGCAGGGAATAATTCACCCCTCCACTTT. Translated, it gives CASRAGNNSPLHF.

The J gene is TRBJ1-1, the V gene TRBV5-4; no definite D call. The CDR3 consists of 14 residues. CDR1 is SGHNT, CDR2 YYREEE, per germline (reference sequence). Trimming took off 4 bases at V and 4 bases at J, with 14 bases between the two ends. CDR3 loop: CASSQKVWGTEAFF. CDR3 DNA sequence: TGTGCCAGCAGCCAAAAAGTCTGGGGCACTGAAGCTTTCTTT.

This rearrangement joins TRBV15 to TRBJ1-2, with D perhaps TRBD1 (6 bases). CDR1 and CDR2 from the germline V gene are LNHNV and YYDKDF (reference sequence). This CDR3 comprises 14 residues. Trimming pared 2 bases from V and 5 bases from J, leaving 12 bases between. CDR3 residues: CATSRSEGGYGYTF. DNA for the CDR3: TGTGCCACCAGCAGAAGTGAGGGGGGGTATGGCTACACCTTC.

The V call is TRBV28, the J call TRBJ2-7; tentative D call: TRBD1 (6 bases). V was cut by 5 bases and J by 3 bases, with 14 bases left in between. The CDR3 is made up of 14 amino acids. In germline, CDR1 is MDHEN, CDR2 SYDVKM. The DNA for the CDR3 is TGTGCCAGCAGTGTGGGGACATTCGGCTACGAGCAGTACTTC. This sequence encodes CASSVGTFGYEQYF.

V is TRBV7-9 and J is TRBJ2-7; weak D call: TRBD1 (5 bases). This CDR3 is 15 amino acids long. Trimming stripped 0 bases from V and 3 bases from J, with 12 bases between. Germline V gene data show CDR1 as SEHNR and CDR2 as FQNEAQ (reference sequence). The CDR3 bases are TGTGCCAGCAGCTTAGCGTCCCTGACAGTCTACGAGCAGTACTTC. Amino acids: CASSLASLTVYEQYF.

The gene calls are TRBV3-1 (or the pseudogene TRBV3-2) and TRBJ1-1; D call uncertain. Trimming left V 4 bases short and J 3 bases short, with 18 bases between. There are 16 residues in the CDR3. The germline CDR1 and CDR2 sequences are LGHDT and YNNKEL (reference sequence). CDR3 nucleotide sequence: TGTGCCAGCAGCCCAAGGCGGACTTTTGGGGACACTGAAGCTTTCTTT. Translated, it gives CASSPRRTFGDTEAFF.